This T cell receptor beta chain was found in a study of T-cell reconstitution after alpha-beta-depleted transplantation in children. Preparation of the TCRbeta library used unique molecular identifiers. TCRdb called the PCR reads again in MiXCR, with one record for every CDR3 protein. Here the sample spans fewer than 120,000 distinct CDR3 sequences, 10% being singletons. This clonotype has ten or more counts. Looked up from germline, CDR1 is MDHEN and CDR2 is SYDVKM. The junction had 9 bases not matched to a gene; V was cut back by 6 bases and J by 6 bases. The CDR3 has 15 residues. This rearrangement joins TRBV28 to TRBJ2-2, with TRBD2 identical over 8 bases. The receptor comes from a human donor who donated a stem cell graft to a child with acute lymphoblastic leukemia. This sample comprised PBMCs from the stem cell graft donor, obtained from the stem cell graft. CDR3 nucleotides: TGTGCCAGCAGACCCAGCGGGAGTGGTCCCGGGGAGCTGTTTTTT. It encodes CASRPSGSGPGELFF.